This T cell receptor beta chain originates from a study of T cells in women clearing cervical HPV infection. For the study at large: Cases: HPV16-related CIN3 or worse on histology, 2 invasive cancers. HLA type could not be excluded as a confounder. Study outcomes and limitations: TRBV6-7 abundance was lower in cases than controls (roughly 0.11% versus 0.16%).

Worth noting for this clone: Its antigen remains unknown. The missing CDR3 end, 3 residues past where the read stops, is filled in from the germline J gene.

Here immunoSEQ multiplex PCR was the method, and the copy in TCRdb shows in-frame clones only, minus some. This sample's table reports 15,000 to 20,000 clones. The V gene's germline CDR1 is SGHRS and CDR2 YFSETQ. The CDR3 is made up of 12 amino acids. V was pared by 0 bases and J by 6 bases, with 3 bases between. The clonotype originates from a woman aged 18 to 75 with a cervical HPV16 infection that either progressed to CIN3+ or cleared (not recorded which). Sequencing was done on a sample of blood buffy coat. This chain uses TRBV5-1 with TRBJ2-2; D not resolved. CDR3 sequence reads: CASSLASGELFF. Partial CDR3 DNA: TGCGCCAGCAGCTTGGCATCCGGGGAG.